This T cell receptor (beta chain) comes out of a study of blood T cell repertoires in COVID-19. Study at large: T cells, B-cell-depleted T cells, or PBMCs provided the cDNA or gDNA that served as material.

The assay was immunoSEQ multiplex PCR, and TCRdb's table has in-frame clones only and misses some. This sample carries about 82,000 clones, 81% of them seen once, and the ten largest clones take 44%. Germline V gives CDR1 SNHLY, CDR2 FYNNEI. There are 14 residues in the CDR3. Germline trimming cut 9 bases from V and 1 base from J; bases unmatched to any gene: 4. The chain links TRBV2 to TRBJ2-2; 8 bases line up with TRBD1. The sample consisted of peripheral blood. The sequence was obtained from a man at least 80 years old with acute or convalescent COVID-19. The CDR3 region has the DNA TGTGCCAGTGGACAGGGCAAGAACACCGGGGAGCTGTTTTTT. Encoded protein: CASGQGKNTGELFF.